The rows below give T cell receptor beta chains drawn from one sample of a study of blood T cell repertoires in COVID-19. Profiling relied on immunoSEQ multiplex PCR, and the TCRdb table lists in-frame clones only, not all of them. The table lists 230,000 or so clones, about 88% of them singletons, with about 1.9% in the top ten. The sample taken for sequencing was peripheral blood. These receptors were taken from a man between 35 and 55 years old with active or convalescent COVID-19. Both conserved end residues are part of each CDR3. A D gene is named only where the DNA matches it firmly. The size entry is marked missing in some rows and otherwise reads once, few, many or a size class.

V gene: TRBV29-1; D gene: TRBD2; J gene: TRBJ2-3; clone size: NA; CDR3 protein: CSVASGGATDTQYF; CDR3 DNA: TGCAGCGTTGCAAGCGGGGGGGCCACCGATACGCAGTATTTT
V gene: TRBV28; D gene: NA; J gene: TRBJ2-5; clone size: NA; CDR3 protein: CASSLYSGNQETQYF; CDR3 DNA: TGTGCCAGCAGTCTTTATTCAGGGAATCAGGAGACCCAGTACTTC
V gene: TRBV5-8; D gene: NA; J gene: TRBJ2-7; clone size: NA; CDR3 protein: CASSLDRGSQYF; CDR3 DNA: TGTGCCAGCAGCTTGGATCGGGGTTCGCAGTACTTC
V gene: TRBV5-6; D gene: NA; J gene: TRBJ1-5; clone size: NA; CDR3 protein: CASSLGQHNQPQHF; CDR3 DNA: TGTGCCAGCAGCCTCGGACAGCACAATCAGCCCCAGCATTTT
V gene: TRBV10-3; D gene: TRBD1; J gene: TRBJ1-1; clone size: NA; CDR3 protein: CAISGRQGNTEAFF; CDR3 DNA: TGTGCCATCAGTGGACGACAGGGAAACACTGAAGCTTTCTTT
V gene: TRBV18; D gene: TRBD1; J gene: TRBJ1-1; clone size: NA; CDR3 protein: CASSPGTGRTEAFF; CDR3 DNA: TGTGCCAGCTCACCGGGGACAGGGCGCACTGAAGCTTTCTTT
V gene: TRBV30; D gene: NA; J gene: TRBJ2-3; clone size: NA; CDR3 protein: CAWSGPTDTQYF; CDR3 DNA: TGTGCCTGGAGTGGGCCCACAGATACGCAGTATTTT
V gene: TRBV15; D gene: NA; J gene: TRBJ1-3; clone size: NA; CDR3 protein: CATSRSPRGWGNTIYF; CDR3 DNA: TGTGCCACCAGCAGATCCCCCCGGGGTTGGGGAAACACCATATATTTT
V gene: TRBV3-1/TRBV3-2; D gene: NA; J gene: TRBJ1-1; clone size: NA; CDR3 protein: CASSQTGKTEAFF; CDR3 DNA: TGTGCCAGCAGCCAAACAGGGAAGACTGAAGCTTTCTTT
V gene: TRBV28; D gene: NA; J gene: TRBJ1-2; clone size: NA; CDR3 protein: CASSLRETYSDGYTF; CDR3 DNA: TGTGCCAGCAGTTTACGCGAAACTTACTCGGATGGCTACACCTTC
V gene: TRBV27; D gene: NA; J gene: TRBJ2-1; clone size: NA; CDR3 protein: CASSLLPEANEQFF; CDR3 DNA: TGTGCCAGCAGTTTACTTCCTGAGGCCAATGAGCAGTTCTTC
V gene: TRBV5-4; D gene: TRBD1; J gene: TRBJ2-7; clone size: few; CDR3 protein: CASSDRDRGRPTYEQYF; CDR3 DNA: TGTGCCAGCAGCGATAGGGACAGGGGGCGCCCTACCTACGAGCAGTACTTC